Shown below are 21 T cell receptor beta chains from a single sample sequenced in a study of cytomegalovirus exposure and HLA in healthy donors. It was with 60 Vbeta and 13 Jbeta primers that the PCR ran. Repertoires were generated with immunoSEQ multiplex PCR, while TCRdb's copy carries only in-frame clones and drops some. The table has 100,000 to 120,000 clones, about three quarters seen once; the top ten hold 2.5% to 3%. Sequences were obtained from PBMCs. Receptor source: an older woman in good health and CMV-seropositive.

The chain couples TRBV5-4 to TRBJ2-6; TRBD1 matches 7 bases. Germline values: CDR1 SGHNT, CDR2 YYREEE (reference sequence). After removal of 6 bases from V and 0 bases from J, the junction contained 9 bases not matched to a gene. The CDR3 totals 17 residues. The CDR3 coding sequence is TGTGCCAGCACCCATCTGGGACAGAGCTCTGGGGCCAACGTCCTGACTTTC. It yields the protein CASTHLGQSSGANVLTF.

CDR3 region: CASSLGAGTYEQYF. DNA for the CDR3: TGTGCCAGCAGCTTGGGGGCAGGGACCTACGAGCAGTACTTC. The rearrangement links TRBV11-2 to TRBJ2-7; weak D call: TRBD1 (6 bases). The length of the CDR3 is 14 residues. V was shortened by 3 bases and J by 2 bases, with 11 bases between the two germline ends. Germline lookup yields CDR1 SGHAT and CDR2 FQNNGV.

The chain is built from TRBV15 and TRBJ2-7, with 12 nucleotides matching TRBD2. CDR1 and CDR2 (germline): LNHNV, YYDKDF (reference sequence). V was clipped by 0 bases and J by 4 bases; unmatched bases: 16. The CDR3 totals 20 residues. The CDR3 DNA reads as TGTGCCACCAGCAGAGAGGCTAGCGGGAGGGCCCCAGGCTCGGCTTACGAGCAGTACTTC. This codes for CATSREASGRAPGSAYEQYF.

V gene TRBV18 combines with J gene TRBJ2-5, with D tentatively TRBD2 (7 bases). This CDR3 has 18 residues. Between the trimmed V and J ends, which lost 2 bases and 5 bases, there was a span of 24 bases. Germline CDR1 reads KGHSH; CDR2 reads LQKENI. This CDR3 reads CASSPSLAEALQGETQYF. The CDR3 DNA follows: TGTGCCAGCTCACCAAGCCTAGCGGAGGCCCTTCAGGGGGAGACCCAGTACTTC.

The chain's CDR3 is CASSEVSGTNYGYTF. The DNA of the CDR3 is TGTGCCAGCAGTGAAGTGTCAGGGACTAACTATGGCTACACCTTC. The gene calls are TRBV25-1 and TRBJ1-2; a possible D gene is TRBD1 (5 bases). With 2 bases removed from V and 0 bases from J, the gap between germline ends came to 10 bases. There are 15 residues in the CDR3. Germline V gives CDR1 MGHDK, CDR2 SYGVNS.

The V call is TRBV7-2, the J call TRBJ2-7; 7 nucleotides match TRBD2. Germline lookup yields CDR1 SGHTA and CDR2 FQGNSA. CDR3 length: 15 amino acids. The junction had 14 bases not matched to a gene; V was cut back by 8 bases and J by 4 bases. In DNA, the CDR3 is TGTGCCAGCGGGGGGGGAGGGAGGGCGTGGTACGAGCAGTACTTC. This gives the protein CASGGGGRAWYEQYF.

V and J are TRBV5-4 and TRBJ1-2, with D possibly matching TRBD1 (5 bases). The germline V gene has CDR1 SGHNT and CDR2 YYREEE (reference sequence). CDR3 length equals 13 residues. V lost 0 bases, J lost 6 bases, and 9 bases lay in between. For the CDR3, the DNA is TGTGCCAGCAGCTTGGTTTTGGACAATGGCTACACCTTC. It translates to CASSLVLDNGYTF. The variable domain in full, with the rest retrieved from reference TRBV5-4 and TRBJ1-2, is ETGVTQSPTHLIKTRGQQVTLRCSSQSGHNTVSWYQQALGQGPQFIFQYYREEENGRGNFPPRFSGLQFPNYSSELNVNALELDDSALYLCASSLVLDNGYTFGSGTRLTVV.

With regard to this clone: At one end the junction does not follow the germline gene, possibly because of a read error. The rearrangement uses TRBV5-1 and TRBJ2-1; 14 bases are a match to TRBD2. This CDR3 spans 17 amino acids. CDR1 SGHRS and CDR2 YFSETQ come from the germline V gene. The CDR3 loop reads CASSTGLAGDSNNEQFF. CDR3 coding DNA: TGCGCCAGCAGCACGGGACTAGCGGGAGACTCCAACAATGAGCAGTTCTTC.

This sequence joins TRBV7-8 and TRBJ2-4, with 8 bases that match TRBD2. The V segment lost 5 bases and the J segment 0 bases; nucleotides outside the gene matches: 12. Germline assignment: CDR1 SGHVS and CDR2 FQNEAQ. The CDR3 length is 18 residues. The CDR3, as DNA: TGTGCCAGCAGCAGTACTAGCGGATTAAAACTAGCCAAAAACATTCAGTACTTC. Translating it yields CASSSTSGLKLAKNIQYF. Variable domain in full (rest from reference TRBV7-8 and TRBJ2-4): GAGVSQSPRYKVAKRGQDVALRCDPISGHVSLFWYQQALGQGPEFLTYFQNEAQLDKSGLPSDRFFAERPEGSVSTLKIQRTQQEDSAVYLCASSSTSGLKLAKNIQYFGAGTRLSVL.

V is TRBV7-9 and J is TRBJ2-2, with D possibly matching TRBD2 (5 bases). Germline CDR1 reads SEHNR; CDR2 reads FQNEAQ (reference sequence). The CDR3 covers 15 residues. Trimming pared 3 bases from V and 2 bases from J, leaving 10 bases between. Here the CDR3 reads CASSFLDFNTGELFF. The DNA for the CDR3 is TGTGCCAGCAGCTTTTTGGACTTTAACACCGGGGAGCTGTTTTTT.

The genes are TRBV7-3 and TRBJ2-5, with D possibly being TRBD2 (6 bases). The germline V gene encodes CDR1 SGHTA and CDR2 FQGTGA. Trimming removed 5 bases at V and 3 bases at J, with 10 bases between. This CDR3 spans 13 amino acids. The CDR3 DNA sequence: TGTGCCAGCAGCCGGGGGACGAAAGAGACCCAGTACTTC. The encoded protein is CASSRGTKETQYF.

The chain is built from TRBV4-1 and TRBJ2-2; possible D gene TRBD2, 5 bases. Trimming took off 0 bases at V and 0 bases at J, with 17 bases between the two ends. CDR1 is MGHRA, CDR2 YSYEKL, per germline. The CDR3 runs 19 residues. The CDR3, as DNA: TGCGCCAGCAGCCAAGAACTAGGAAGTACCCTAACGAACACCGGGGAGCTGTTTTTT. Protein sequence: CASSQELGSTLTNTGELFF.

The J gene is TRBJ2-6, the V gene TRBV29-1; D gene unclear. Trimming stripped 4 bases from V and 4 bases from J, with 5 bases between. The CDR3 consists of 12 residues. Germline CDR1 SQVTM, CDR2 ANQGSEA. CDR3 sequence reads: CSVASGANVLTF. DNA for the CDR3: TGCAGCGTTGCTTCGGGGGCCAACGTCCTGACTTTC.

The chain recombines TRBV28 with TRBJ2-7; perhaps TRBD1 as D (5 bases). The CDR3 length is 16 residues. V lost 5 bases and J 2 bases, leaving 19 bases between the germline ends. Germline CDR1 reads MDHEN; CDR2 reads SYDVKM. The CDR3 loop is CASSQSAGYFTYEQYF. CDR3 nucleotides: TGTGCCAGCAGTCAGAGCGCAGGGTATTTCACCTACGAGCAGTACTTC.

The chain couples TRBV13 to TRBJ2-7; TRBD2 agrees at 8 bases. Germline V CDR1 and CDR2: PRHDT, FYEKMQ (reference sequence). V gave up 5 bases and J gave up 3 bases; unmatched junction bases: 12. This CDR3 contains 16 residues. CDR3 residues: CASSATGGAVNYEQYF. CDR3 DNA sequence: TGTGCCAGCAGCGCTACGGGGGGGGCGGTAAACTACGAGCAGTACTTC.

The V and J genes are TRBV6-1 and TRBJ1-1; 7 nucleotides line up with TRBD1. Germline V CDR1 and CDR2: MNHNS, SASEGT. Germline trimming cut 5 bases from V and 2 bases from J; bases unmatched to any gene: 5. This CDR3 region has 14 residues. CDR3 DNA: TGTGCCAGCAGTACCCGGGACAGAAACACTGAAGCTTTCTTT. It yields the protein CASSTRDRNTEAFF.

This clone was seen more than once but under ten times. This chain links TRBV7-6 with TRBJ1-1; 9 nucleotides agree with TRBD1. Germline assignment: CDR1 SGHVS and CDR2 FNYEAQ. CDR3 length: 14 amino acids. The ends lost 5 bases at V and 4 bases at J; junction bases unmatched: 5. In DNA, the CDR3 is TGTGCCAGCAGCCTGACAGGGGGAGGCACTGAAGCTTTCTTT. The encoded protein is CASSLTGGGTEAFF. Looking up the rest from reference TRBV7-6 and TRBJ1-1 gives the full variable domain: GAGVSQSPRYKVTKRGQDVALRCDPISGHVSLYWYRQALGQGPEFLTYFNYEAQQDKSGLPNDRFSAERPEGSISTLTIQRTEQRDSAMYRCASSLTGGGTEAFFGQGTRLTVV.

The genes are TRBV6-5 and TRBJ2-1; the match to TRBD1 covers 9 bases. The CDR3 is 15 residues long. Trimming cost V 0 bases and J 7 bases; bases outside gene matches: 4. Germline lookup yields CDR1 MNHEY and CDR2 SVGAGI. This chain's CDR3 is CASSYSNRGLNEQFF. The CDR3 region has the DNA TGTGCCAGCAGTTACTCGAACAGGGGGCTGAATGAGCAGTTCTTC.

The gene calls are TRBV27 and TRBJ2-3; 7 bases agree with TRBD2. CDR1 is MNHEY, CDR2 SMNVEV, per germline (reference sequence). The CDR3 is made up of 17 amino acids. V trimming: 3 bases; J trimming: 1 base; junction bases outside the gene matches: 10. The CDR3 DNA reads TGTGCCAGCAGTTTCGCGGGAGTAGGTCGGGGCACAGATACGCAGTATTTT. As protein: CASSFAGVGRGTDTQYF.

The J gene is TRBJ1-4, the V gene TRBV6-1; the D gene is possibly TRBD1 (5 bases). The CDR3 is 14 residues long. V gave up 8 bases and J gave up 2 bases, with 12 bases separating them. CDR1 is MNHNS and CDR2 is SASEGT in the germline V gene. CDR3 residues: CASVQGATNEKLFF. For the CDR3, the DNA is TGTGCCAGCGTGCAGGGTGCGACTAATGAAAAACTGTTTTTT.

This chain uses TRBV4-2 with TRBJ2-1, with 9 bases that match TRBD2. The CDR3 consists of 19 residues. Losses at the gene ends were 3 bases for V and 3 bases for J; bases not matched to a gene: 15. The germline V gene encodes CDR1 LGHNA and CDR2 YNFKEQ. The CDR3 loop reads CASSHTSGLNGGVYNEQFF. The CDR3 nucleotides are TGTGCCAGCAGCCACACTAGCGGGCTCAACGGCGGGGTCTACAATGAGCAGTTCTTC.